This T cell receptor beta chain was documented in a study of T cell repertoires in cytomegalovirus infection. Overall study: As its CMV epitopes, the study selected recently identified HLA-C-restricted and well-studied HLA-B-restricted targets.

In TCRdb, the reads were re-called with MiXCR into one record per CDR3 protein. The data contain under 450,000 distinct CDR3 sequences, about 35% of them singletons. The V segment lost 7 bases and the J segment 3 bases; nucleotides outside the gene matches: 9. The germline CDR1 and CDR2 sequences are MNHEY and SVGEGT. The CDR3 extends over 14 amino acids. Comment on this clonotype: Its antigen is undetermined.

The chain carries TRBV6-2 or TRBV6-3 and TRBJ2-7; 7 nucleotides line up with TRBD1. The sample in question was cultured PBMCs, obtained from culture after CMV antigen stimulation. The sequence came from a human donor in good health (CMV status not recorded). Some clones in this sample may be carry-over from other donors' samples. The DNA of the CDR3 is TGTGCCAGCAAGATGACGACAGGGAGCTACGAGCAGTACTTC. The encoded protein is CASKMTTGSYEQYF.